This TCR beta chain was found in a study of shared clonotypes between healthy human individuals. Concerning this clone: The antigen is unknown.

Around 200 ng DNA, tens of thousands of T cell genomes, went into each sorted-subset replicate PCR. TCRdb's copy holds only in-frame clones and misses some; the assay was immunoSEQ multiplex PCR. This table has 2,100,000 or so clones, more than 90% appearing once. This CDR3 has 15 residues. The V gene lost 5 bases and the J gene lost 4 bases, with 14 bases spanning the gap. Germline CDR1 reads MDHEN; CDR2 reads SYDVKM. Findings and limits, study-wide: Clonotypes that were shared across a few donors made up approximately 5% of naive CD4 clonotypes.

The receptor was derived from a man between 18 and 35 years old in good health. The sample was naive CD4+ T cells sorted from blood. Sample subset: CD45RA+ positively selected. V usage is TRBV28 and J usage is TRBJ1-4; D is perhaps TRBD1 (6 bases). The CDR3 protein is CASSLSTGLNEKLFF. Here the CDR3 DNA reads TGTGCCAGCAGTCTATCGACAGGCCTTAATGAAAAACTGTTTTTT. The whole variable domain, remainder taken from reference TRBV28 and TRBJ1-4, is DVKVTQSSRYLVKRTGEKVFLECVQDMDHENMFWYRQDPGLGLRLIYFSYDVKMKEKGDIPEGYSVSREKKERFSLILESASTNQTSMYLCASSLSTGLNEKLFFGSGTQLSVL.